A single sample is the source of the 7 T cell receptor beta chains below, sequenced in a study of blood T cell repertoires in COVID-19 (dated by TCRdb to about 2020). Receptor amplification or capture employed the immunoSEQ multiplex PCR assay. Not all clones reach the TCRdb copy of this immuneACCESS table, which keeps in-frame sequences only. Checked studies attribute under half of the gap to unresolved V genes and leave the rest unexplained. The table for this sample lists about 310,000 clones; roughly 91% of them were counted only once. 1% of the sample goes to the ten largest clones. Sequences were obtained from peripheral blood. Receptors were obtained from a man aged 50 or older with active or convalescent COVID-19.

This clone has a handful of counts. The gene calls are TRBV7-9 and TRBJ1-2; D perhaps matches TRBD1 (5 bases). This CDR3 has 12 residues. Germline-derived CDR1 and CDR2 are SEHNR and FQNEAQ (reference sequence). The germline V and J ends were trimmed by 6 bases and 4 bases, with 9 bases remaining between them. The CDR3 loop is CASSNQGYGYTF. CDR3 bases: TGTGCCAGCAGTAACCAGGGCTATGGCTACACCTTC.

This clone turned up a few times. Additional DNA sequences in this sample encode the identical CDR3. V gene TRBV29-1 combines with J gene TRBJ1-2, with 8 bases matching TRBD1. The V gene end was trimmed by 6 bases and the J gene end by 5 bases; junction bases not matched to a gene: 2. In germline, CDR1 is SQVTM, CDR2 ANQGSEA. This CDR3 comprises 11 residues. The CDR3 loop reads CSVGQEYGYTF. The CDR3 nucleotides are TGCAGCGTGGGACAGGAATATGGCTACACCTTC.

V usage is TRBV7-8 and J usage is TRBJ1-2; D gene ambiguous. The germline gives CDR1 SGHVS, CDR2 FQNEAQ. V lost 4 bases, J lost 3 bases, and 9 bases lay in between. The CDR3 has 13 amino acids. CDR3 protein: CASSYDTDYGYTF. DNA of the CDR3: TGTGCCAGCAGCTACGACACGGACTATGGCTACACCTTC.

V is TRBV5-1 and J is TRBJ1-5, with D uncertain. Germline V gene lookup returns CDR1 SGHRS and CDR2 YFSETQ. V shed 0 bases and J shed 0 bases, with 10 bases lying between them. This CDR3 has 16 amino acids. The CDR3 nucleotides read TGCGCCAGCAGCTTGGCTCCCGGTTATAGCAATCAGCCCCAGCATTTT. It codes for CASSLAPGYSNQPQHF.

CDR3 sequence: CASSLEQDTEAFF. DNA of the CDR3: TGTGCCAGCAGCTTAGAACAGGACACTGAAGCTTTCTTT. The J gene is TRBJ1-1, the V gene TRBV11-3; the D gene is possibly TRBD1 (5 bases). V was trimmed by 0 bases and J by 3 bases, leaving 5 bases between them. CDR1 is SGHNT and CDR2 is YENEEA in the germline V gene. This CDR3 has 13 amino acids.

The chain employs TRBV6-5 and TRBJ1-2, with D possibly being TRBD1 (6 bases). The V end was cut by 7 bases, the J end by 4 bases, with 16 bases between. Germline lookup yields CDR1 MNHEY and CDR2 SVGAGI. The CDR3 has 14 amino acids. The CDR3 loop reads CASTGRGATYGYTF. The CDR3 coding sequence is TGTGCCAGCACCGGGAGGGGGGCTACCTATGGCTACACCTTC.

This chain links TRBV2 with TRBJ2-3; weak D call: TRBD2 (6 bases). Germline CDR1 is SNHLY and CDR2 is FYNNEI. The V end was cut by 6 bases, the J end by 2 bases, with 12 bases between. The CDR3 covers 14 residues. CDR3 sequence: CASRSRDFTDTQYF. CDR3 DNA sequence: TGTGCCAGCAGGAGCCGGGACTTCACAGATACGCAGTATTTT.